Each of the 29 T cell receptor beta chains below was sequenced from the same sample in a study of T cell clusters in autoimmune cytopenias. One tube held mixed TRB-A and TRB-B primer pools for touch-down PCR. TCRdb reprocessed the multiplex PCR reads, keeping one entry per CDR3 protein, no DNA. The specimen's table records approximately 7,000 distinct CDR3 sequences. Each sample's input was about 270 ng genomic DNA, some 40,000 genome equivalents. Sequencing was done on a sample of peripheral blood. The receptor set was obtained from a human donor with an autoimmune cytopenia or autoimmune hepatitis (not recorded which).

The rearrangement uses TRBV20-1 and TRBJ2-6; TCRdb indicates TRBD1, and absent DNA this call remains unverified. Germline CDR1 reads DFQATT; CDR2 reads SNEGSKA (reference sequence). The CDR3 has 15 amino acids. The CDR3: CSADTGTSGANVLTF.

The chain carries TRBV12-3 or TRBV12-4 and TRBJ2-3; TCRdb outputs TRBD2, but without DNA this stays unchecked. This CDR3 contains 16 residues. CDR3 in amino acids: CASSRSSGASTDTQYF.

The J gene is TRBJ2-2, the V gene TRBV6-1. CDR3 length: 12 amino acids. Per germline, CDR1 MNHNS and CDR2 SASEGT. CDR3 in amino acids: CASSAGSGELFF.

The gene calls are TRBV5-6 and TRBJ1-1; TCRdb proposes TRBD1, but this gene call is untestable without DNA. This CDR3 has 15 amino acids. Germline V gives CDR1 SGHDT, CDR2 YYEEEE. CDR3 sequence: CASSSVGTGGTEAFF. The full variable domain, with the rest looked up from reference TRBV5-6 and TRBJ1-1, is DAGVTQSPTHLIKTRGQQVTLRCSPKSGHDTVSWYQQALGQGPQFIFQYYEEEERQRGNFPDRFSGHQFPNYSSELNVNALLLGDSALYLCASSSVGTGGTEAFFGQGTRLTVV.

The chain links TRBV11-2 to TRBJ2-7; TCRdb picks TRBD1, but there is no DNA to check that call. The CDR3 covers 16 residues. Germline V CDR1 and CDR2: SGHAT, FQNNGV. The CDR3 spells CASSLNPGQVTYEQYF. Supplemented by reference TRBV11-2 and TRBJ2-7, the full variable domain reads EAGVAQSPRYKIIEKRQSVAFWCNPISGHATLYWYQQILGQGPKLLIQFQNNGVVDDSQLPKDRFSAERLKGVDSTLKIQPAKLEDSAVYLCASSLNPGQVTYEQYFGPGTRLTVT.

The rearrangement joins TRBV5-1 to TRBJ2-5; TCRdb returns TRBD2, unconfirmable since there is no DNA. Germline V gene data show CDR1 as SGHRS and CDR2 as YFSETQ. The CDR3 is 15 residues long. The CDR3: CASSLAASGGETQYF.

This chain connects TRBV5-1 to TRBJ2-1; TCRdb indicates TRBD1, and absent DNA this call remains unverified. The CDR3 totals 17 residues. Germline CDR1 reads SGHRS; CDR2 reads YFSETQ. The CDR3 sequence: CASSLSRVGEGYNEQFF.

The J gene is TRBJ2-7, the V gene TRBV4-2; TCRdb picks TRBD2, but there is no DNA to check that call. CDR3 length equals 17 residues. The germline CDR1 and CDR2 sequences are LGHNA and YNFKEQ. This CDR3 is CASSQDVLAGGAYEQYF.

The V gene is TRBV7-9, the J gene TRBJ2-3; TCRdb outputs TRBD1, but without DNA this stays unchecked. Germline CDR1 SEHNR, CDR2 FQNEAQ (reference sequence). The CDR3 is 16 amino acids. The CDR3 loop reads CASSPTGSRSTDTQYF.

This clonotype shows up as medium-sized by frequency. The CDR3 sequence: CSAPPGQPSGYTF. The rearrangement links TRBV20-1 to TRBJ1-2; the D call of TRBD1 rests on TCRdb alone, since no DNA is present to check it. Germline V gene sequence: CDR1 DFQATT, CDR2 SNEGSKA (reference sequence). This CDR3 has 13 amino acids.

The V and J genes are TRBV15 and TRBJ2-2; TCRdb outputs TRBD1, but without DNA this stays unchecked. This CDR3 comprises 14 residues. The V gene's germline CDR1 is LNHNV and CDR2 YYDKDF (reference sequence). Here the CDR3 reads CATSRGGAVGELFF.

This CDR3 reads CASSVTAGTGYEQYF. The chain carries TRBV6-5 and TRBJ2-7; TCRdb picks TRBD1, but there is no DNA to check that call. From germline, CDR1 is MNHEY and CDR2 SVGAGI. The CDR3 is made up of 15 amino acids.

The chain combines TRBV5-5 with TRBJ2-3; checking the TCRdb D call of TRBD1 is not possible without DNA. The length of the CDR3 is 14 residues. CDR1 and CDR2 (germline): SGHKS, YYEKEE (reference sequence). CDR3 amino acids: CASSTWTNTDTQYF.

This clonotype is deemed medium-sized by its frequency. The chain combines TRBV12-3 or TRBV12-4 with TRBJ2-7; the D call from TCRdb, TRBD1, cannot be confirmed without DNA. CDR3 length equals 15 residues. The CDR3 region is CASSSRQGRYYEQYF.

This clonotype shows up as medium-sized by frequency. The rearrangement uses TRBV27 and TRBJ1-3; absent DNA, TCRdb's TRBD1 call cannot be checked. CDR1 is MNHEY, CDR2 SMNVEV, per germline (reference sequence). The CDR3 runs 15 residues. CDR3 amino acids: CASSPQTGAGNTIYF.

This clonotype is classed as medium-sized by frequency. The rearrangement joins TRBV6-1 to TRBJ1-2. CDR3 length: 11 amino acids. The V gene's germline CDR1 is MNHNS and CDR2 SASEGT. This CDR3 reads CASRVAYGYTF.

The chain combines TRBV5-1 with TRBJ2-1; TCRdb designates TRBD1, a call that cannot be tested without DNA. The CDR3 is made up of 14 amino acids. CDR1 is SGHRS and CDR2 is YFSETQ in the germline V gene. CDR3 sequence reads: CASSPGGVYNEQFF.

V usage is TRBV6-6 and J usage is TRBJ2-2; the D call from TCRdb, TRBD1, cannot be confirmed without DNA. The V gene's germline CDR1 is MNHNY and CDR2 SVGAGI (reference sequence). The CDR3 covers 15 residues. The CDR3 loop reads CASSTGVTNTGELFF.

This clonotype ranks as medium-sized (0.01 to 0.1%) in terms of frequency. This CDR3 is CSASKQGAGYGYTF. This chain uses TRBV20-1 with TRBJ1-2; the D call from TCRdb, TRBD1, cannot be confirmed without DNA. Germline-derived CDR1 and CDR2 are DFQATT and SNEGSKA (reference sequence). This CDR3 has 14 amino acids.

The CDR3: CASSYSRTSTNSPLHF. The chain recombines TRBV6-1 with TRBJ1-6; the TCRdb D gene call, TRBD1, has no DNA to confirm it. The V gene's germline CDR1 is MNHNS and CDR2 SASEGT. The CDR3 is 16 residues long.

Frequency places this clonotype as medium-sized (0.01 to 0.1%). The chain's CDR3 is CASGLSTLGETQYF. The rearrangement links TRBV12-5 to TRBJ2-5. Germline CDR1 is LGHNT and CDR2 is FRNRAP. The CDR3 length is 14 residues.

This clonotype counts as medium-sized by frequency. The chain links TRBV7-2 to TRBJ2-7; TCRdb selects TRBD2, and the lack of DNA leaves this call unchecked. CDR1 SGHTA and CDR2 FQGNSA come from the germline V gene. The CDR3 is 14 residues long. The CDR3: CASSLGGRIYEQYF.

The genes are TRBV2 and TRBJ2-1; TCRdb calls TRBD1, which cannot be checked without DNA. Per germline, CDR1 SNHLY and CDR2 FYNNEI. The length of the CDR3 is 14 residues. The CDR3 sequence is CASKTHPGVGEQFF.

V gene TRBV12-3 or TRBV12-4 combines with J gene TRBJ1-1. This CDR3 has 13 amino acids. CDR3: CASSTTEYTEAFF.

V is TRBV25-1 and J is TRBJ1-5. The CDR3 covers 15 residues. Germline lookup yields CDR1 MGHDK and CDR2 SYGVNS. The CDR3 protein is CASRGGGLGNQPQHF.

The chain recombines TRBV19 with TRBJ1-2; TCRdb designates TRBD1, a call that cannot be tested without DNA. Germline V gives CDR1 LNHDA, CDR2 SQIVND (reference sequence). There are 12 residues in the CDR3. The CDR3 is CASTRTGSGYTF.

This clonotype is called medium-sized based on its frequency. The chain uses TRBV6-5 and TRBJ2-7; the TCRdb call, TRBD1, lacks DNA for checking. The CDR3 has 15 amino acids. Germline CDR1 reads MNHEY; CDR2 reads SVGAGI. This CDR3 reads CASSYSGQGFGEQYF.

The rearrangement joins TRBV5-6 to TRBJ1-5. The CDR3 contains 16 residues. Per the germline V gene, CDR1 is SGHDT and CDR2 is YYEEEE. This CDR3 reads CASSSMSGSNIQPQHF.

The V and J genes are TRBV11-2 and TRBJ1-6. This CDR3 has 16 amino acids. Germline V CDR1 and CDR2: SGHAT, FQNNGV. CDR3 residues: CASSRDSTPNNSPLHF. Full variable domain (rest looked up from reference TRBV11-2 and TRBJ1-6): EAGVAQSPRYKIIEKRQSVAFWCNPISGHATLYWYQQILGQGPKLLIQFQNNGVVDDSQLPKDRFSAERLKGVDSTLKIQPAKLEDSAVYLCASSRDSTPNNSPLHFGNGTRLTVT.